This passage covers 15 T cell receptor beta chains from one sample sequenced in a study of blood T cell repertoires in COVID-19. The data were produced by immunoSEQ multiplex PCR, yet TCRdb's version contains in-frame clones alone and is incomplete. This table has about 480,000 clones, around 89% appearing once. Sequencing was done on a sample of peripheral blood. Every receptor here comes from a woman in her 30s with acute or convalescent COVID-19.

Notes on this clone: The junction does not match germline at one end; this may be a read error. This sample includes further DNA sequences coding for the same CDR3. The rearrangement uses TRBV25-1 and TRBJ2-7; no definite D call. There are 11 residues in the CDR3. The germline gives CDR1 MGHDK, CDR2 SYGVNS. The CDR3 loop is CASSQSYEQYF. The CDR3 DNA is TGTGCCAGCAGTCAATCTTACGAGCAATACTTC.

The sample holds a few counts of this clone. The CDR3 reads CASSASFTLRQGSNNEQFF. CDR3 nucleotide sequence: TGTGCCAGCAGCGCCTCCTTTACGCTGAGACAGGGTTCGAACAATGAGCAGTTCTTC. The chain employs TRBV9 and TRBJ2-1, with 7 bases aligning to TRBD1. This CDR3 contains 19 residues. J lost 5 bases, V lost 3 bases, and 20 bases had no gene match. Germline CDR1 reads SGDLS; CDR2 reads YYNGEE.

The V call is TRBV7-3, the J call TRBJ2-5; TRBD2 is a possible D gene (5 bases). This CDR3 has 13 residues. The V gene lost 5 bases and the J gene lost 3 bases, with 10 bases spanning the gap. Per germline, CDR1 SGHTA and CDR2 FQGTGA. DNA for the CDR3: TGTGCCAGCAGCCTAGCTCGAGAAGAGACCCAGTACTTC. Its protein product is CASSLAREETQYF.

The chain uses TRBV5-8 and TRBJ1-5; D remains ambiguous. The germline V and J ends were trimmed by 1 base and 4 bases, with 6 bases remaining between them. Germline V gene lookup returns CDR1 SGHTS and CDR2 YDEGEE. The CDR3 runs 13 residues. The CDR3 sequence: CASSLRGNQPQHF. In nucleotides, the CDR3 is TGTGCCAGCAGCTTGCGAGGGAATCAGCCCCAGCATTTT.

The J gene is TRBJ2-2, the V gene TRBV2; a weak D match, TRBD1 (5 bases). This CDR3 region has 13 residues. The germline CDR1 and CDR2 sequences are SNHLY and FYNNEI. Trimming removed 2 bases at V and 6 bases at J, with 7 bases between. The CDR3 sequence is CASSEQGAGELFF. Written as DNA, the CDR3 is TGTGCCAGCAGTGAACAGGGCGCCGGGGAGCTGTTTTTT.

This sequence joins TRBV28 and TRBJ1-1, with a tentative D call TRBD1 (6 bases). V lost 4 bases to trimming and J lost 1 base, with 10 bases between them. Germline lookup yields CDR1 MDHEN and CDR2 SYDVKM. The CDR3 consists of 14 residues. The CDR3: CASSSQGKNTEAFF. Here the CDR3 DNA reads TGTGCCAGCAGTTCGCAGGGGAAGAACACTGAAGCTTTCTTT.

This clone was detected once. This chain connects TRBV28 to TRBJ1-1; no clear D. The germline gives CDR1 MDHEN, CDR2 SYDVKM. V lost 6 bases and J 7 bases, leaving 9 bases between the germline ends. The CDR3 contains 11 residues. CDR3 DNA: TGTGCCAGCAGGAGTTATGTTGAAGCTTTCTTT. Protein: CASRSYVEAFF.

This clone was picked up one time. The rearrangement links TRBV5-1 to TRBJ2-6; a weak D match, TRBD1 (5 bases). V was shortened by 0 bases and J by 4 bases, with 11 bases between the two germline ends. Germline V CDR1 and CDR2: SGHRS, YFSETQ. CDR3 length: 16 amino acids. The CDR3 here is CASSLEGAPGANVLTF. The CDR3 bases are TGCGCCAGCAGCTTGGAAGGGGCCCCGGGGGCCAACGTCCTGACTTTC. Together with reference TRBV5-1 and TRBJ2-6, the CDR3 gives the full variable domain: KAGVTQTPRYLIKTRGQQVTLSCSPISGHRSVSWYQQTPGQGLQFLFEYFSETQRNKGNFPGRFSGRQFSNSRSEMNVSTLELGDSALYLCASSLEGAPGANVLTFGAGSRLTVL.

This chain links TRBV5-1 with TRBJ2-7; the D gene is possibly TRBD2 (5 bases). CDR1 is SGHRS, CDR2 YFSETQ, per germline. V was cut by 2 bases and J by 0 bases, with 9 bases left in between. CDR3 length: 14 residues. The CDR3 here is CASSFGGGSYEQYF. CDR3 bases: TGCGCCAGCAGCTTCGGCGGAGGCTCCTACGAGCAGTACTTC.

The gene calls are TRBV7-9 and TRBJ2-1, with TRBD2 matching 14 bases. Looked up from germline, CDR1 is SEHNR and CDR2 is FQNEAQ (reference sequence). J gave up 5 bases and V 5 bases, and 5 bases lay outside the gene matches. The CDR3 extends over 16 amino acids. CDR3 sequence: CASSRTSGGQNNEQFF. The CDR3 DNA reads as TGTGCCAGCAGCCGGACTAGCGGGGGGCAAAACAATGAGCAGTTCTTC.

The chain uses TRBV5-4 and TRBJ2-3; 11 nucleotides align to TRBD2. This CDR3 is 17 amino acids long. V dropped 1 base and J dropped 3; count of bases not matched to a gene: 7. The germline gives CDR1 SGHNT, CDR2 YYREEE (reference sequence). DNA for the CDR3: TGTGCCAGCAGCTTGCTAGCGGGGGGTTTAAGGACAGATACGCAGTATTTT. This translates into CASSLLAGGLRTDTQYF.

This clone occurred a few times. The chain employs TRBV7-8 and TRBJ2-7, with 9 bases lining up with TRBD1. This CDR3 is built from 15 residues. CDR1 is SGHVS, CDR2 FQNEAQ, per germline. With V trimmed by 5 bases and J by 3 bases, 8 bases remained unmatched. The CDR3 is CASSPERQGVYEQYF. The CDR3 DNA follows: TGTGCCAGCAGCCCCGAGCGACAGGGGGTCTACGAGCAGTACTTC.

V gene TRBV9 combines with J gene TRBJ1-3; weak D call: TRBD1 (5 bases). Trimming cost V 2 bases and J 8 bases, with 11 bases left between them. The CDR3 is 13 residues long. Per the germline V gene, CDR1 is SGDLS and CDR2 is YYNGEE. The CDR3 region has the DNA TGTGCCAGCAGCGTGGATCAGGGTTACACCATATATTTT. Translation gives CASSVDQGYTIYF.

The chain links TRBV14 to TRBJ2-2; 8 bases are shared with TRBD1. Germline V gives CDR1 SGHDN, CDR2 FVKESK. The CDR3 has 14 residues. The trim removed 3 bases at V and 7 bases at J, leaving 4 bases unmatched. The CDR3 DNA reads as TGTGCCAGCAGCCAGGACAGGGCCGGCGGGGAGCTGTTTTTT. It translates to CASSQDRAGGELFF.

V is TRBV28 and J is TRBJ2-3; 10 bases agree with TRBD2. The CDR3 has 16 residues. Germline V gene lookup returns CDR1 MDHEN and CDR2 SYDVKM. V lost 8 bases to trimming and J lost 2 bases; unmatched junction nucleotides: 10. CDR3 amino acids: CASPGPSGGNTDTQYF. Written as DNA, the CDR3 is TGTGCCAGCCCAGGACCTAGCGGGGGTAACACAGATACGCAGTATTTT. Full variable domain (outside the CDR3, taken from reference TRBV28 and TRBJ2-3): DVKVTQSSRYLVKRTGEKVFLECVQDMDHENMFWYRQDPGLGLRLIYFSYDVKMKEKGDIPEGYSVSREKKERFSLILESASTNQTSMYLCASPGPSGGNTDTQYFGPGTRLTVL.